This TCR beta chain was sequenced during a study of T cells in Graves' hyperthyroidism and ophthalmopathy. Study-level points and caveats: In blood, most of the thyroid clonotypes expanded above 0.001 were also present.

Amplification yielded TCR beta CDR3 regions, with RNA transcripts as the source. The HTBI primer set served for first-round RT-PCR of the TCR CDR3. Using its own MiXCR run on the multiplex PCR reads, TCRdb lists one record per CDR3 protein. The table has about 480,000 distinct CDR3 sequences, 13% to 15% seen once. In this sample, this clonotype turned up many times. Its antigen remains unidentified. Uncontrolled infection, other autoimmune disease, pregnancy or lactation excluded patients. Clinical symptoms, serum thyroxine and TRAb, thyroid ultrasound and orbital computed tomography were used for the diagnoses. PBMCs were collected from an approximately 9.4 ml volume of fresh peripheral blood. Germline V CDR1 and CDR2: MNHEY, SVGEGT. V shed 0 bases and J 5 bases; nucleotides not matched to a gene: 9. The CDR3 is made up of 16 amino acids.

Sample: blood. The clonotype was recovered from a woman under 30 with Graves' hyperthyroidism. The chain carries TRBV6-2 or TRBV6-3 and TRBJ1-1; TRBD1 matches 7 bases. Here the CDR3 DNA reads TGTGCCAGCAGTTACTCCCGGGACAGAGGAGGTACTGAAGCTTTCTTT. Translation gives CASSYSRDRGGTEAFF.